This TCR beta chain was recovered during a study of blood T cell repertoires in COVID-19. Trimming pared 2 bases from V and 1 base from J, leaving 20 bases between. Germline lookup yields CDR1 SEHNR and CDR2 FQNEAQ (reference sequence). This CDR3 is 18 amino acids long. In its sample, this clone was seen a few times. The data were produced by immunoSEQ multiplex PCR, yet TCRdb's version contains in-frame clones alone and is incomplete. Of about 230,000 clones in the sample, more than 65% are singletons; the top ten hold 7.5% to 9%. Sequences were obtained from peripheral blood. This chain connects TRBV7-9 to TRBJ2-5; D perhaps matches TRBD1 (6 bases). The clonotype was recovered from a woman of 80 years or more with acute or convalescent COVID-19. The chain's CDR3 is CASSLNVFQGPTQETQYF. Written as DNA, the CDR3 is TGTGCCAGCAGCTTAAACGTTTTTCAGGGGCCAACCCAAGAGACCCAGTACTTC.